This paragraph covers one TCR beta chain sequence. CDR3 length equals 15 residues. Germline loops: CDR1 LNHDA, CDR2 SQIVND (reference sequence). V was clipped by 1 base and J by 0 bases, with 9 bases between them. Original handling: Nucleated cell number was recorded as an estimate derived from reference gene primer amplification. Sequencing was performed with immunoSEQ multiplex PCR; in TCRdb, only in-frame clones are kept and a portion is missing. V, J and clone size are those of that table, while D and trimming were read from the DNA. The sample yields about 190,000 clones, around 89% seen once. This sample was taken from a study of blood T cell repertoires in COVID-19. Whole-study context: From the United States, Italy and Spain came samples of acute and convalescent COVID-19. In each case, the material was cDNA or gDNA derived from T cells, B-cell-depleted T cells, or PBMCs.

J is TRBJ1-1 and V is TRBV19; D ambiguous. This TCR came from a man aged 50 to 60 with acute or convalescent COVID-19. Input material: peripheral blood. This CDR3 reads CASSIGPGLNTEAFF. For the CDR3, the DNA is TGTGCCAGTAGTATAGGTCCAGGCCTGAACACTGAAGCTTTCTTT.